The next 12 T cell receptor beta chains were all read from a single sample in a study of control samples from healthy donors and cancer patients. TCRdb's table, derived via immunoSEQ multiplex PCR, lists solely in-frame clones and lacks some. The sample lists about 180,000 clones, approximately 92% occurring once. The sample taken for sequencing was blood. The receptors come from a man aged 25-40 years in good health.

V usage is TRBV12-3 or TRBV12-4 and J usage is TRBJ1-2; D unresolved. The CDR3 extends over 12 amino acids. The germline V and J ends were trimmed by 5 bases and 4 bases, with 8 bases remaining between them. The CDR3 protein is CASSVRFYGYTF. DNA for the CDR3: TGTGCCAGCAGTGTCAGGTTCTATGGCTACACCTTC.

The CDR3 DNA reads TGTGCCTGGGGGGACAGGGCCACTGAAGCTTTCTTT. It is translated as CAWGDRATEAFF. V and J are TRBV30 and TRBJ1-1; 9 bases line up with TRBD1. Germline loops: CDR1 GTSNPN, CDR2 SVGIG (reference sequence). J was trimmed by 4 bases and V by 5 bases; bases with no gene match: 2. The CDR3 has 12 residues.

The chain links TRBV24-1 to TRBJ2-2; 12 bases match TRBD1. With 1 base clipped from V and 7 bases from J, the junction kept 9 bases outside the gene matches. Germline CDR1 reads KGHDR; CDR2 reads SFDVKD. This CDR3 is built from 18 residues. CDR3 bases: TGTGCCACCAGTGATTTAGGGGTCGGGACAGGGGGCTACGGGGAGCTGTTTTTT. It yields the protein CATSDLGVGTGGYGELFF.

This CDR3 is CAVGWGMLSNEKLFF. For the CDR3, the DNA is TGTGCCGTAGGGTGGGGAATGCTTTCTAATGAAAAACTGTTTTTT. This chain joins TRBV30 and TRBJ1-4, with no clear D. Trimming took off 8 bases at V and 3 bases at J, with 19 bases between the two ends. In germline, CDR1 is GTSNPN, CDR2 SVGIG (reference sequence). The CDR3 runs to 15 residues.

The chain links TRBV5-6 to TRBJ2-7; D is perhaps TRBD1 (5 bases). CDR1 SGHDT and CDR2 YYEEEE come from the germline V gene. Trimming pared 2 bases from V and 0 bases from J, leaving 9 bases between. This CDR3 comprises 14 residues. CDR3 sequence: CASSLSGISYEQYF. CDR3 nucleotide sequence: TGTGCCAGCAGCTTATCAGGGATCTCCTACGAGCAGTACTTC.

The gene calls are TRBV9 and TRBJ2-5, with 8 bases fitting TRBD2. V shed 0 bases and J 1 base; nucleotides not matched to a gene: 5. Germline V gene data show CDR1 as SGDLS and CDR2 as YYNGEE. CDR3 size: 16 residues. The CDR3 reads CASSVGVAGPQETQYF. CDR3 in DNA: TGTGCCAGCAGCGTAGGGGTAGCGGGGCCCCAAGAGACCCAGTACTTC.

In this sample, this clone turned up once. The chain uses TRBV3-1 (or the pseudogene TRBV3-2) and TRBJ1-1; maybe TRBD1 (6 bases). Germline V gene data show CDR1 as LGHDT and CDR2 as YNNKEL (reference sequence). CDR3 length equals 15 residues. Trimming removed 4 bases at V and 0 bases at J, with 12 bases between. The CDR3 loop is CASSPGGAMNTEAFF. CDR3 sequence (DNA): TGTGCCAGCAGCCCCGGGGGGGCGATGAACACTGAAGCTTTCTTT.

The chain combines TRBV6-5 with TRBJ2-7; TRBD2 matches at 9 bases. Germline-derived CDR1 and CDR2 are MNHEY and SVGAGI. This CDR3 region has 14 residues. Trimming at V came to 5 bases and at J to 4 bases, leaving 6 bases not matched to a gene. CDR3 residues: CASSSGRSRYEQYF. CDR3 nucleotides: TGTGCCAGCAGTAGCGGGAGGTCTCGATACGAGCAGTACTTC.

As concerns this clone: The same CDR3 also results from other DNA sequences found in this sample. The CDR3 region has the DNA TGTGCCACCAGTGATTCGGGACAGGGAAATCAGCCCCAGCATTTT. Translating gives CATSDSGQGNQPQHF. The chain has TRBV24-1 and TRBJ1-5, with 9 bases fitting TRBD1. Germline V CDR1 and CDR2: KGHDR, SFDVKD. The CDR3 is 15 amino acids. V dropped 2 bases and J dropped 4; count of bases not matched to a gene: 2.

The genes are TRBV4-2 and TRBJ1-1; D remains ambiguous. The germline V gene encodes CDR1 LGHNA and CDR2 YNFKEQ. The CDR3 sequence is 16 residues long. The ends were cut back, 0 bases at V and 1 base at J, with 12 bases in the middle. This chain's CDR3 is CASSQDRKAENTEAFF. The CDR3 DNA sequence: TGTGCCAGCAGCCAAGATCGGAAGGCGGAGAACACTGAAGCTTTCTTT.

The chain uses TRBV9 and TRBJ1-4, with D possibly being TRBD1 (5 bases). Germline V gene lookup returns CDR1 SGDLS and CDR2 YYNGEE. V dropped 0 bases and J dropped 5 bases, with 11 bases sitting between them. The CDR3 extends over 15 amino acids. CDR3 amino acids: CASSVALDRNEKLFF. In nucleotides, the CDR3 is TGTGCCAGCAGCGTAGCCCTCGACAGAAATGAAAAACTGTTTTTT.

CDR3 residues: CASSIGQGEPGELFF. CDR3 coding DNA: TGTGCCAGTAGTATAGGGCAGGGGGAGCCCGGGGAGCTGTTTTTT. The rearrangement links TRBV19 to TRBJ2-2; 7 nucleotides line up with TRBD1. Germline V lookup: CDR1 LNHDA, CDR2 SQIVND (reference sequence). This CDR3 comprises 15 residues. V trimming: 1 base; J trimming: 6 bases; junction bases outside the gene matches: 5.